These T cell receptor beta chains were read from a single sample in a study of molecular identifiers for immune sequencing clone quantification. TCRdb re-called the PCR reads through MiXCR, storing one row per CDR3 protein. The table includes tens of thousands of distinct CDR3 sequences, over 20% detected once. The sample was naive CD8+ T cells from blood, with Jurkat cell RNA spiked in. The receptors come from a human donor in good health. Some libraries in this study had Jurkat cell RNA spiked in. Both conserved end residues are trimmed from each CDR3. Expanded clones get a size class; other rows say once, few or many, or leave the size out.

v_gene	abundance	j_gene	CDR3aa
TRBV13	.	TRBJ1-1	ASSSYYLIDQDRDNWRATEVF
TRBV3-1	.	TRBJ2-7	ASNHSTRSGAEQY
TRBV7-8	many	TRBJ2-3	ASSFVKSTTDTQY
TRBV12-3/TRBV12-4	few	TRBJ2-7	ASRVGGSYDYEQY
TRBV6-5	many	TRBJ2-5	ASSYSAGPQETQY
TRBV11-2	many	TRBJ2-5	ASSSAIEAQY
TRBV5-6	many	TRBJ2-3	ASSSTGLGRGDTQY
TRBV6-2/TRBV6-3	.	TRBJ2-3	ASSYRERDTQY
TRBV27	.	TRBJ2-2	ASTRTAAGELF
TRBV6-1	.	TRBJ2-7	ASSLTGGPHEQY
TRBV12-3/TRBV12-4	many	TRBJ1-5	ASSLTGTGSFQPQH
TRBV4-1	few	TRBJ2-3	ASTRTDRATDTQY
TRBV6-5	many	TRBJ2-7	ASSPWVAGVEQY
TRBV28	many	TRBJ2-3	ASSRTPRRFTDTQY
TRBV2	.	TRBJ2-3	ASSEAPRRAGGLY
TRBV30	few	TRBJ2-7	ASNRALSYEQY
TRBV7-9	few	TRBJ2-7	ASRSGTTYEQY
TRBV7-9	many	TRBJ1-3	ASSRDRFSGNTIY
TRBV11-2	.	TRBJ2-7	ASSSPGQGAGEQY
TRBV4-3	few	TRBJ2-1	ASSQDRPGLAGSNEQF
TRBV11-2	few	TRBJ1-5	ASSPRGRDQPQH
TRBV19	.	TRBJ1-1	ASTAGWAVNTEAF
TRBV27	many	TRBJ2-7	ASSFRQGQGNEQY
TRBV27	many	TRBJ2-1	ATPGGGHYNEQF
TRBV4-3	many	TRBJ2-7	ASSQGRESSYEQY
TRBV29-1	many	TRBJ2-1	SVLFLGAPYNEQF
TRBV29-1	many	TRBJ2-3	SERDITDTQY
TRBV20-1	.	TRBJ1-1	SARDNRLNTEAF
TRBV28	many	TRBJ1-5	ASGQPQH
TRBV7-9	many	TRBJ2-1	ASSLAPGEQF
TRBV29-1	many	TRBJ2-7	SVVSGPYEQY
TRBV7-9	.	TRBJ2-5	ASSLITEYQETQY
TRBV19	.	TRBJ1-5	ASSWEDQPQH
TRBV6-2/TRBV6-3	.	TRBJ1-5	ASSYAIGNNQPQH
TRBV4-1	many	TRBJ1-4	ASSQGWGGGTNEKLF
TRBV19	many	TRBJ2-7	ASSIRQSLVYEQY
TRBV19	few	TRBJ2-1	ASSISTSWGLEQF
TRBV27	few	TRBJ1-5	ASRSGVFSNQPQH
TRBV7-2	many	TRBJ2-7	ASSWTQGHEQY
TRBV19	few	TRBJ2-2	ASTDGGPGELF
TRBV2	many	TRBJ2-3	ARGTETDTQY
TRBV4-1	.	TRBJ2-6	AGSQEPSSGANVLT
TRBV19	many	TRBJ2-1	ASCQGTRGRGEQF
TRBV7-9	many	TRBJ2-7	ATRETAGGTYEQY
TRBV5-5	few	TRBJ2-5	ASSLELASETQY
TRBV7-9	.	TRBJ2-1	ASSHTRENERF
TRBV7-9	.	TRBJ2-3	ALGQDTDTQY
TRBV10-3	many	TRBJ1-1	AIRGTGIMNTEAF
TRBV7-9	many	TRBJ2-3	ASSLREGPRTDTQY
TRBV7-9	many	TRBJ2-7	ASSLAEYTAYEQY
TRBV29-1	few	TRBJ2-7	SVGITGSYEQY
TRBV11-1	many	TRBJ2-7	ASSSSGDNYEQY
TRBV4-1	few	TRBJ2-3	ASSQGTGPSTDTQY
TRBV6-2/TRBV6-3	many	TRBJ1-5	ASSWTGWQPQH
TRBV7-2	many	TRBJ2-5	ASSLGPETSAQETQY
TRBV28	many	TRBJ2-7	ASSLPLSGSQYEQY
TRBV24-1	few	TRBJ2-2	ATSPLTSGSTGELF